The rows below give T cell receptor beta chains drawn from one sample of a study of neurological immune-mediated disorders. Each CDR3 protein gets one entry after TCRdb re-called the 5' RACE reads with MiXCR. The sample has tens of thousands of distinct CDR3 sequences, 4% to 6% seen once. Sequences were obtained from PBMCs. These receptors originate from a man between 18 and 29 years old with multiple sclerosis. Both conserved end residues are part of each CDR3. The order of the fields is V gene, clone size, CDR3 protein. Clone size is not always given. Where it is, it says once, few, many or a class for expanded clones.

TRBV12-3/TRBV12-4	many	CASSSLRGLGYTF
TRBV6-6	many	CASSHSGTGAYEQYF
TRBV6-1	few	CASRVGGTEAFF
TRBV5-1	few	CASRETTNEKLFF
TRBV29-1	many	CSVPGSTTTSTDTQYF
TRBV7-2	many	CALAKGLGNEQFF
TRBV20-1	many	CSGLAGSYNEQFF
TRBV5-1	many	CASCTGLSGNTIYF
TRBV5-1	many	CASSLSSGTNTEAFF
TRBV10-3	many	CAIGVGDTQYF
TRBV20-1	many	CSAIVSTDTQYF
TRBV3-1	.	CASRLSTEAFF
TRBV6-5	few	CASSRDREGYTF
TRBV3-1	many	CASSQESSGKRHNEQFF
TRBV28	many	CASSQKTWTGLYEQYF
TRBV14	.	CASRGTGGHEQFF
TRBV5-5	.	CASSPARGPLYEQYF
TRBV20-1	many	CSAPQGSSTGELFF
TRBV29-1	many	CSVVFGDYGYTF
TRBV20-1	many	CRGGSYNEQFF
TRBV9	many	CASSVDGGLGSPLHF
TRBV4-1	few	CASSQVGKRVNQPQNF
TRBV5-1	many	CASSLKSGAGELFF
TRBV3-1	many	CASSQGAGGFYF
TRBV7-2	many	CASSLGYLVPYF
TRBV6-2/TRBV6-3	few	CASSGRNQPQNF
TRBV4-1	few	CASSRGQGAGEQYF
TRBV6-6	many	CASSPTGISPLHF
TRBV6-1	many	CASISKGNQPQHF
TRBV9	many	CASSRTGHTEAFF
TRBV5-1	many	CASSYTGGELFF
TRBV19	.	CASSISGSGYNEQFF
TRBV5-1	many	CASSWGAGRRYTDTQYF
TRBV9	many	CASSDLYSGNSPLHF
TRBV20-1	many	CSASWEATQYF
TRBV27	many	CASSLAGLYNEQFF
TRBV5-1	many	CASSFFPRQGSAEQYF